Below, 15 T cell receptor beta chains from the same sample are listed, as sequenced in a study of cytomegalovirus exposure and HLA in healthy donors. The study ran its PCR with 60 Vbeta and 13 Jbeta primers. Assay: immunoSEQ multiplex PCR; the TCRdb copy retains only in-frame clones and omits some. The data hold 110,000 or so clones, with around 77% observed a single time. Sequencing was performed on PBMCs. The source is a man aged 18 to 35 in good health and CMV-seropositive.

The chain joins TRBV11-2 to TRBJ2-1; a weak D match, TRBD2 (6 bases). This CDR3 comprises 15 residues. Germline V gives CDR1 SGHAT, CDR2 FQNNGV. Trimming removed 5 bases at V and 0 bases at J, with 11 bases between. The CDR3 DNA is TGTGCCAGCAGCGTTAGCGGAAACTCCTACAATGAGCAGTTCTTC. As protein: CASSVSGNSYNEQFF.

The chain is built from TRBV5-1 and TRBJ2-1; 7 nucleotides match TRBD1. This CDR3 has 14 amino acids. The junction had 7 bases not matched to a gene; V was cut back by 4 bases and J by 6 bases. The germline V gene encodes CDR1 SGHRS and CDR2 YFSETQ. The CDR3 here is CASSHWTGINEQFF. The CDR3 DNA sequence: TGCGCCAGCAGCCACTGGACAGGAATCAATGAGCAGTTCTTC.

For the CDR3, the DNA is TGTGCCAGCAGTTACACCACAGCCAACACTGAAGCTTTCTTT. Protein sequence: CASSYTTANTEAFF. The chain has TRBV6-6 and TRBJ1-1; D is unclear. Deletions cut 2 bases from V and 2 bases from J, with 9 bases between. This CDR3 is built from 14 residues. Germline V gene data show CDR1 as MNHNY and CDR2 as SVGAGI (reference sequence).

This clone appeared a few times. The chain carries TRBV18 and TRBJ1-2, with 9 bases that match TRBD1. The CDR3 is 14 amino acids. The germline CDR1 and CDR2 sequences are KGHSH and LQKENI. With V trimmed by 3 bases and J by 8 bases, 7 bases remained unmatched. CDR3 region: CASSPPTGGNGYTF. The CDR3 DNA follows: TGTGCCAGCTCACCCCCGACAGGGGGGAACGGCTACACCTTC.

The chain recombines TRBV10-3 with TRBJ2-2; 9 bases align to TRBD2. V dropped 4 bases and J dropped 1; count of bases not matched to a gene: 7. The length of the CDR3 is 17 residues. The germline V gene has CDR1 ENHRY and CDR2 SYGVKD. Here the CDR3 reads CAISARRTSENTGELFF. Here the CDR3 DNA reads TGTGCCATCAGTGCCCGTCGGACTAGCGAGAACACCGGGGAGCTGTTTTTT.

The CDR3 DNA reads TGCGCCAGCAGCCAAGGGGCTAAGGGGGCCTTAGCCAAAAACATTCAGTACTTC. This sequence encodes CASSQGAKGALAKNIQYF. This sequence joins TRBV4-1 and TRBJ2-4; 7 positions agree with TRBD1. Looked up from germline, CDR1 is MGHRA and CDR2 is YSYEKL. V was clipped by 1 base and J by 0 bases; unmatched bases: 9. The length of the CDR3 is 18 residues.

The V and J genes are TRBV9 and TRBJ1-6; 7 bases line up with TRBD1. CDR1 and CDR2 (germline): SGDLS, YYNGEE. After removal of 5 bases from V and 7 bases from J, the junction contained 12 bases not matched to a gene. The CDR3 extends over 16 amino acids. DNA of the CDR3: TGTGCCAGCAGTCCACCGGGACAGAGACGGAATTCACCCCTCCACTTT. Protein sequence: CASSPPGQRRNSPLHF.

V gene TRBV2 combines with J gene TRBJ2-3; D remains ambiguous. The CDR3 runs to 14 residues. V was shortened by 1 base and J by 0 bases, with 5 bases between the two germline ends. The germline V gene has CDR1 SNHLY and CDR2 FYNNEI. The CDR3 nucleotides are TGTGCCAGCAGTGAAGACTTGAGCACAGATACGCAGTATTTT. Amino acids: CASSEDLSTDTQYF. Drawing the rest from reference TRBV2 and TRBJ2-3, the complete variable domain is EPEVTQTPSHQVTQMGQEVILRCVPISNHLYFYWYRQILGQKVEFLVSFYNNEISEKSEIFDDQFSVERPDGSNFTLKIRSTKLEDSAMYFCASSEDLSTDTQYFGPGTRLTVL.

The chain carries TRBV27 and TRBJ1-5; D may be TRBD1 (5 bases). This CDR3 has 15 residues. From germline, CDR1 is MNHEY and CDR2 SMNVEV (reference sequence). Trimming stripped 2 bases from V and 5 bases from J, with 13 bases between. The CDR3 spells CASSLRGNNDQPQHF. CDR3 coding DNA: TGTGCCAGCAGTTTACGGGGGAACAACGATCAGCCCCAGCATTTT.

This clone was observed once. CDR3 residues: CASSYGQLNYGYTF. The CDR3, as DNA: TGTGCCAGCAGTTACGGACAGCTTAACTATGGCTACACCTTC. The chain couples TRBV6-5 to TRBJ1-2; possibly TRBD1 for D (6 bases). CDR1 is MNHEY and CDR2 is SVGAGI in the germline V gene. The CDR3 is made up of 14 amino acids. V gave up 2 bases and J gave up 1 base, with 8 bases separating them.

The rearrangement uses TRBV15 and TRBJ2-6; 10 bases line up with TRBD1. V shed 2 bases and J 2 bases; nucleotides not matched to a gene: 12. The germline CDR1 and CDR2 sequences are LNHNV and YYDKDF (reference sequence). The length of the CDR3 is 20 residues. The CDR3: CATSRQDLPGQGPGANVLTF. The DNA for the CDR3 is TGTGCCACCAGCAGACAGGATTTACCGGGACAGGGGCCTGGGGCCAACGTCCTGACTTTC.

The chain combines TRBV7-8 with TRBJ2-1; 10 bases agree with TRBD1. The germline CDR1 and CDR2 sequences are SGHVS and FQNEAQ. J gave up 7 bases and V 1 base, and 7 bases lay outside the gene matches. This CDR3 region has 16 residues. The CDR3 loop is CASSLVPGQGRNEQFF. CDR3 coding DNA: TGTGCCAGCAGCTTAGTACCGGGACAGGGGAGGAATGAGCAGTTCTTC.

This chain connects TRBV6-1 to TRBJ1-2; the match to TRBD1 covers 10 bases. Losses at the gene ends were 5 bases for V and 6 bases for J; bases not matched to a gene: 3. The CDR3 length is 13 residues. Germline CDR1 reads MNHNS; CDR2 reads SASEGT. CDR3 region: CASSRGQGNGYTF. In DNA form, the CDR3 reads TGTGCCAGCAGTAGGGGACAGGGGAATGGCTACACCTTC.

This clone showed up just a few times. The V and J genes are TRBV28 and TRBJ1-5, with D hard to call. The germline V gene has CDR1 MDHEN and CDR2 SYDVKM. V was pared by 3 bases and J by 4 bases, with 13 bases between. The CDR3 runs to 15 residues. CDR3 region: CASSLEYGWNQPQHF. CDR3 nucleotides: TGTGCCAGCAGTTTGGAGTACGGGTGGAATCAGCCCCAGCATTTT.

Here the CDR3 DNA reads TGCGCCAGCAGCCACGCTGACTCGAGCTCCTACAATGAGCAGTTCTTC. Protein: CASSHADSSSYNEQFF. The chain couples TRBV4-1 to TRBJ2-1; D is unresolved. Germline V gene lookup returns CDR1 MGHRA and CDR2 YSYEKL. The CDR3 sequence is 16 residues long. Trimming pared 3 bases from V and 0 bases from J, leaving 12 bases between.